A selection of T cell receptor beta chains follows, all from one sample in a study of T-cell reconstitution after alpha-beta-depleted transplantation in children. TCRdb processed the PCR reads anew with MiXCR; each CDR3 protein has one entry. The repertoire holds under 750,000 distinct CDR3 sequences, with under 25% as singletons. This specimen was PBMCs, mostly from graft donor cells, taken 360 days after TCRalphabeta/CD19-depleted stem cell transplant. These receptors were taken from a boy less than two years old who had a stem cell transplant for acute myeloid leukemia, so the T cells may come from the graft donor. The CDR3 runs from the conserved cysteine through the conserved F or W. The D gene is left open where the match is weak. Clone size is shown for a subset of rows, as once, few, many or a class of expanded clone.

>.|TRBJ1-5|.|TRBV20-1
TGCAGTGCTAGAGATATAGGAACGCTGGGGAATCAGCCCCAGCATTTT
CSARDIGTLGNQPQHF
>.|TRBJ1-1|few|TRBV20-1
TGCAGTGCTAGAAAGGAGAGGTACACTGAAGCTTTCTTT
CSARKERYTEAFF
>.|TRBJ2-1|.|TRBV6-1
TGTGCCAACAATCCCGGGACCGCTACCTACAATGAGCAGTTCTTC
CANNPGTATYNEQFF
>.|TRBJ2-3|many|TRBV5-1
TGCGCCAGCAGCCCGGGGGACTGGGGCACAGATACGCAGTATTTT
CASSPGDWGTDTQYF
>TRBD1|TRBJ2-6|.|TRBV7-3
TGTGCCAGCAGCCGGACAGGGACTGGGGCCAACGTCCTGACTTTC
CASSRTGTGANVLTF
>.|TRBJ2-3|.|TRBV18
TGTGCCAGCTCACCAACAGGGAACACAGATACGCAGTATTTT
CASSPTGNTDTQYF
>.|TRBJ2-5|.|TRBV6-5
TGTGCCAGCAGTTACGAGGGGCTCAGAGCGGGCTGGGAGACCCAGTACTTC
CASSYEGLRAGWETQYF
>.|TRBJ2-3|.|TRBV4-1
TGCGCCAGCAGCCAAGGACATATCTTTAACACAGATACGCAGTATTTT
CASSQGHIFNTDTQYF
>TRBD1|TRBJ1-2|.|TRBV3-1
TGTGCCAGCAGCCAAACCGGGACAGGGGATTTAAGAACCTTC
CASSQTGTGDLRTF
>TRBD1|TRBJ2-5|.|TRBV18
TGTGCCAGCCTGGGACAGGGGGCCCTCCAAGAGACCCAGTACTTC
CASLGQGALQETQYF
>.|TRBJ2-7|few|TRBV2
TGTGCCAGCGTAGGACAACCCGAAGACTACGAGCAGTACTTC
CASVGQPEDYEQYF
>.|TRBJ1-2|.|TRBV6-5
TGTGCCAGCAGTTACGGAGGGGGGCGATTCTATGGCTACACCTTC
CASSYGGGRFYGYTF
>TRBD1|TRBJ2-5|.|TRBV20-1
TGCTGTTCCAGGGTCCTTGCCCCGGGACAGGTTTCGACCCAGTACTTC
CCSRVLAPGQVSTQYF
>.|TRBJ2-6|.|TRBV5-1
TGCGCCAGCAGCGCACGGGATGGGGCCAACGTCCTGACTTTC
CASSARDGANVLTF
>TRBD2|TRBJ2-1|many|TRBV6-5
TGTGCCAGCAGTCCGGGACTAGCCCAAGACGGCTCCTACAATGAGCAGTTCTTC
CASSPGLAQDGSYNEQFF
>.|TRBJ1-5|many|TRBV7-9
TGTGCCAGCAGCTTAGCAGGGGGAGATCAGCCCCAGCATTTT
CASSLAGGDQPQHF